This TCR beta chain originates from a study of siplizumab effects on memory and regulatory T cells. The data were produced by immunoSEQ multiplex PCR, yet TCRdb's version contains in-frame clones alone and is incomplete. The sample lists nearly 95,000 clones, approximately 95% occurring once. CDR1 LGHNT and CDR2 FRNRAP come from the germline V gene. Trimming removed 2 bases at V and 6 bases at J, with 7 bases between. CDR3 length: 13 residues. Sequenced input: non-Treg CD4+ T cells sorted from blood. The V gene is TRBV12-5, the J gene TRBJ2-2; D is undetermined. This clonotype was sampled from a human donor in good health. The CDR3 here is CASGLQVAGELFF. The CDR3 DNA follows: TGTGCTAGTGGTTTGCAGGTGGCCGGGGAGCTGTTTTTT.